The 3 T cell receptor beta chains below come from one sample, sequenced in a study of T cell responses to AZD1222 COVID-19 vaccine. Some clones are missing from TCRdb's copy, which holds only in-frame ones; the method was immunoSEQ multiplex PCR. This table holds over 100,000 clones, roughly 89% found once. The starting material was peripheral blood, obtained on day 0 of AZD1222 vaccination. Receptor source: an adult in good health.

The CDR3 region is CASSPLRPDLYGYTF. In nucleotides, the CDR3 is TGTGCCAGTAGTCCCCTAAGGCCAGACCTCTATGGCTACACCTTC. The chain is built from TRBV19 and TRBJ1-2; the D is unclear. The CDR3 extends over 15 amino acids. Germline V gene lookup returns CDR1 LNHDA and CDR2 SQIVND (reference sequence). V was trimmed by 5 bases and J by 4 bases, leaving 17 bases between them.

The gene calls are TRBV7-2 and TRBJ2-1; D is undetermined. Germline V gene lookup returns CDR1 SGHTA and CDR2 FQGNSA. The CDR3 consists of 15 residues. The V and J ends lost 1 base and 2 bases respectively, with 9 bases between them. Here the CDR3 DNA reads TGTGCCAGCAGCTTAGATCCTGGTGCCTACAATGAGCAGTTCTTC. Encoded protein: CASSLDPGAYNEQFF.

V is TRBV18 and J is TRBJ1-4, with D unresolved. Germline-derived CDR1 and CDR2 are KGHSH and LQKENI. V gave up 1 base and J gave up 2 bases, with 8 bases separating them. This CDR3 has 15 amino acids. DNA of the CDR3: TGTGCCAGCTCACCACAGGGATCCACTAATGAAAAACTGTTTTTT. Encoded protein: CASSPQGSTNEKLFF.